The clone carrying this TCR beta chain was counted once. Its antigen is still unknown. Unique molecular identifiers were incorporated into the prepared TCRbeta library. Using its own MiXCR run on the PCR reads, TCRdb lists one record per CDR3 protein. The sample includes fewer than 550,000 distinct CDR3 sequences, around 10% of them seen just once. This record comes from a study of T-cell reconstitution after alpha-beta-depleted transplantation in children. Points from the study as a whole: In some patients, recipient T cells and intrathymic progenitors surviving conditioning explained high day-60 diversity. When one year had passed after transplant, most T-cell counts and diversity came from newly produced T cells. By about two months after transplant, alpha-beta T cells reportedly arose from several hundred graft clones that had expanded.

Germline V gene data show CDR1 as SGHVS and CDR2 as FQNEAQ. This CDR3 has 16 residues. V lost 2 bases, J lost 1 base, and 11 bases lay in between. V gene TRBV7-8 combines with J gene TRBJ2-2, with D possibly matching TRBD1 (6 bases). The material sequenced was PBMCs, mostly from graft donor cells, taken 180 days after TCRalphabeta/CD19-depleted stem cell transplant. This receptor was obtained from a female patient between 2 and 15 years old who had a stem cell transplant for aplastic anemia, so the T cells may come from the graft donor. The CDR3, as DNA: TGTGCCAGCAGCTTACTGCAGGGGCTGAACACCGGGGAGCTGTTTTTT. It specifies CASSLLQGLNTGELFF.